The 12 T cell receptor beta chains given below trace back to one sample, sequenced in a study of T cell responses to AZD1222 COVID-19 vaccine. Method: immunoSEQ multiplex PCR; TCRdb's copy keeps in-frame clones and lacks some. Of about 120,000 clones listed, around 87% were seen once; the top ten hold about 10%. Material: peripheral blood, obtained on day 0 of AZD1222 vaccination. Receptors originate from an adult in good health.

The chain recombines TRBV30 with TRBJ1-6, with D perhaps TRBD1 (5 bases). V was trimmed by 4 bases and J by 11 bases, leaving 12 bases between them. CDR3 length: 12 amino acids. In germline, CDR1 is GTSNPN, CDR2 SVGIG (reference sequence). CDR3 nucleotides: TGTGCCTGGAAGAAACTGGGGGCACCCCTCCACTTT. Translated: CAWKKLGAPLHF.

The V call is TRBV15, the J call TRBJ1-6; no clear D gene. V lost 0 bases and J 4 bases, leaving 4 bases between the germline ends. The CDR3 length is 14 residues. Germline CDR1 reads LNHNV; CDR2 reads YYDKDF (reference sequence). The chain's CDR3 is CATSRESYNSPLHF. CDR3 in DNA: TGTGCCACCAGCAGAGAGAGTTATAATTCACCCCTCCACTTT. The full variable domain, rest sourced from reference TRBV15 and TRBJ1-6, is DAMVIQNPRYQVTQFGKPVTLSCSQTLNHNVMYWYQQKSSQAPKLLFHYYDKDFNNEADTPDNFQSRRPNTSFCFLDIRSPGLGDTAMYLCATSRESYNSPLHFGNGTRLTVT.

The rearrangement uses TRBV27 and TRBJ2-7; TRBD1 agrees at 7 bases. Germline loops: CDR1 MNHEY, CDR2 SMNVEV (reference sequence). V shed 5 bases and J 2 bases; nucleotides not matched to a gene: 9. CDR3 length equals 15 residues. The CDR3 region is CASSPTPTGTYEQYF. CDR3 DNA: TGTGCCAGCAGTCCGACTCCGACAGGGACCTACGAGCAGTACTTC.

This chain uses TRBV5-1 with TRBJ2-1; 10 bases are shared with TRBD2. The CDR3 is 16 amino acids. The germline gives CDR1 SGHRS, CDR2 YFSETQ. Unmatched junction bases numbered 8, after V lost 4 bases and J lost 4 bases. The CDR3 region is CASSILAGISYNEQFF. The CDR3 DNA reads as TGCGCCAGCAGCATACTAGCGGGGATTTCGTACAATGAGCAGTTCTTC.

The V call is TRBV6-5, the J call TRBJ1-1; perhaps TRBD1 as D (6 bases). Germline V gives CDR1 MNHEY, CDR2 SVGAGI. This CDR3 spans 14 amino acids. Trimming shortened V by 6 bases and J by 5 bases, and 16 bases separated the two germline ends. The CDR3 protein is CASRDTGIWTEAFF. The CDR3 region has the DNA TGTGCCAGCAGGGATACAGGGATATGGACTGAAGCTTTCTTT.

The J gene is TRBJ2-7, the V gene TRBV27; 8 bases match TRBD2. The CDR3 spans 14 residues. Germline V gene sequence: CDR1 MNHEY, CDR2 SMNVEV (reference sequence). V gave up 7 bases and J gave up 4 bases; unmatched junction bases: 9. The CDR3 here is CASNPQREIYEQYF. The CDR3 DNA is TGTGCCAGCAACCCCCAGCGGGAGATATACGAGCAGTACTTC.

The chain recombines TRBV7-6 with TRBJ2-3; the D gene is possibly TRBD2 (6 bases). This CDR3 region has 16 residues. V lost 1 base, J lost 0 bases, and 11 bases lay in between. Germline loops: CDR1 SGHVS, CDR2 FNYEAQ. CDR3 bases: TGTGCCAGCAGCTTAGGGGCGGGATCTAGCACAGATACGCAGTATTTT. It translates to CASSLGAGSSTDTQYF.

The chain couples TRBV6-4 to TRBJ2-1, with 12 bases that match TRBD1. Germline V gives CDR1 MRHNA, CDR2 SNTAGT. CDR3 length: 13 residues. V trimming: 0 bases; J trimming: 14 bases; junction bases outside the gene matches: 2. Here the CDR3 DNA reads TGTGCCAGCAGTGACTCGGGGACAGGGGGCAAGTTCTTC. It encodes CASSDSGTGGKFF.

V usage is TRBV7-2 and J usage is TRBJ2-5, with D unresolved. Germline CDR1 SGHTA, CDR2 FQGNSA. V lost 1 base and J 6 bases, leaving 12 bases between the germline ends. The CDR3 has 14 residues. CDR3 bases: TGTGCCAGCAGCTTAGACAGAGCCGGTCAGACCCAGTACTTC. This sequence encodes CASSLDRAGQTQYF. Full variable domain (missing parts from reference TRBV7-2 and TRBJ2-5): GAGVSQSPSNKVTEKGKDVELRCDPISGHTALYWYRQSLGQGLEFLIYFQGNSAPDKSGLPSDRFSAERTGGSVSTLTIQRTQQEDSAVYLCASSLDRAGQTQYFGPGTRLLVL.

This clone was seen once. Here the CDR3 reads CASSFDRNQPQHF. DNA of the CDR3: TGTGCCAGCAGTTTCGACCGGAATCAGCCCCAGCATTTT. The chain employs TRBV12-3 or TRBV12-4 and TRBJ1-5; unclear D gene. The CDR3 is 13 amino acids. The ends were cut back, 3 bases at V and 4 bases at J, with 7 bases in the middle.

This chain joins TRBV2 and TRBJ2-7; maybe TRBD2 (5 bases). V was trimmed by 3 bases and J by 3 bases, leaving 15 bases between them. The CDR3 consists of 15 residues. From germline, CDR1 is SNHLY and CDR2 FYNNEI. CDR3 loop: CASSESVEVIYEQYF. The CDR3 DNA reads TGTGCCAGCAGTGAGTCGGTGGAGGTCATCTACGAGCAGTACTTC.

V usage is TRBV30 and J usage is TRBJ2-1; D tentatively reads TRBD1 or TRBD2 (5 bases each). There are 15 residues in the CDR3. Germline V gives CDR1 GTSNPN, CDR2 SVGIG (reference sequence). V lost 0 bases and J lost 10, with 19 bases in between. The CDR3 spells CAWSVWGPTAWEQFF. For the CDR3, the DNA is TGTGCCTGGAGTGTATGGGGACCCACGGCCTGGGAGCAGTTCTTC.